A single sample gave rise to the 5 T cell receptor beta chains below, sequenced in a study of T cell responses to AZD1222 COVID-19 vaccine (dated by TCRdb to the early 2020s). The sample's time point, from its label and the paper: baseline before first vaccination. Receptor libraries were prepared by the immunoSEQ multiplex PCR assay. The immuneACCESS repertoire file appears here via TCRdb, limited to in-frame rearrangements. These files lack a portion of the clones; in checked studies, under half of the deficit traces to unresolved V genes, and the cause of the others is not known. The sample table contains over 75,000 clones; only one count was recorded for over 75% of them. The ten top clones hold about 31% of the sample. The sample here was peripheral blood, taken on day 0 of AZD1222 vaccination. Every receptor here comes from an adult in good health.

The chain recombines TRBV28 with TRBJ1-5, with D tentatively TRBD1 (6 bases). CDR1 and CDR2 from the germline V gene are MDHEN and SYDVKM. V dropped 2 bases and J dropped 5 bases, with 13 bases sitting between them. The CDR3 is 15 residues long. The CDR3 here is CASSLHGTRDQPQHF. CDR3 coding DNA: TGTGCCAGCAGTTTACACGGGACACGGGATCAGCCCCAGCATTTT.

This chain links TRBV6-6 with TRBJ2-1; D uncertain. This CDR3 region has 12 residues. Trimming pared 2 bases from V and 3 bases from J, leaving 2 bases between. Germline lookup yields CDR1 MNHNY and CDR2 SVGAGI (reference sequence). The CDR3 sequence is CASSYSYNEQFF. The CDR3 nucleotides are TGTGCCAGCAGTTACAGCTACAATGAGCAGTTCTTC.

The CDR3 coding sequence is TGTGCCAGCAGCTTAGGGTGGTTTAATGAGCAGTTCTTC. It codes for CASSLGWFNEQFF. V usage is TRBV13 and J usage is TRBJ2-1; no clear D gene. Germline values: CDR1 PRHDT, CDR2 FYEKMQ (reference sequence). There are 13 residues in the CDR3. Trimming pared 0 bases from V and 7 bases from J, leaving 7 bases between.

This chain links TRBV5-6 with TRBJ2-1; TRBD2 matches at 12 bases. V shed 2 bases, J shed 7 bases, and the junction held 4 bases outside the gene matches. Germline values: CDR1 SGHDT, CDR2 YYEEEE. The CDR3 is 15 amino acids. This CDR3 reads CASSLELAGGNEQFF. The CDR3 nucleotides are TGTGCCAGCAGCTTAGAGCTAGCGGGAGGGAATGAGCAGTTCTTC.

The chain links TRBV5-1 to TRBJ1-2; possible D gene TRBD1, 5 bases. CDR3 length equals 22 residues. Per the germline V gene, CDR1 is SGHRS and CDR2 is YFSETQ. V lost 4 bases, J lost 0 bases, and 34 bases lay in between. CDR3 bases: TGCGCCAGCAGCCCGTCGATGAGCGGGACGACGTTTATCAGTGGATCTAACTATGGCTACACCTTC. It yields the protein CASSPSMSGTTFISGSNYGYTF.